These 28 T cell receptor beta chains were sequenced from one sample in a study of PD-1 blockade in mismatch repair-deficient tumors. Assay: immunoSEQ multiplex PCR; the TCRdb copy retains only in-frame clones and omits some. This sample has 25,000 to 30,000 clones; 84% occur once, and the top ten carry 2.9%. The source material was PBMCs, sampled before pembrolizumab treatment. The receptors were sampled from an adult with mismatch repair-deficient cancer.

The V gene is TRBV5-4, the J gene TRBJ1-4; the D gene is possibly TRBD1 (6 bases). CDR1 and CDR2 from the germline V gene are SGHNT and YYREEE (reference sequence). V lost 0 bases to trimming and J lost 7 bases, with 10 bases between them. The CDR3 is 14 amino acids. The CDR3, as DNA: TGTGCCAGCAGCTTGGCAGGGGCGATTGAAAAACTGTTTTTT. Its translation is CASSLAGAIEKLFF.

The chain employs TRBV4-2 and TRBJ1-1, with a weak D call TRBD1 (6 bases). Germline V gene lookup returns CDR1 LGHNA and CDR2 YNFKEQ. The CDR3 runs to 15 residues. V gave up 0 bases and J gave up 3 bases, with 11 bases separating them. CDR3: CASSQDTGSYTEAFF. The DNA of the CDR3 is TGTGCCAGCAGCCAAGATACAGGGTCGTACACTGAAGCTTTCTTT.

This chain connects TRBV5-1 to TRBJ2-4; 7 bases fit TRBD2. The CDR3 totals 17 residues. Trimming at V came to 3 bases and at J to 0 bases, leaving 9 bases not matched to a gene. Germline CDR1 and CDR2: SGHRS and YFSETQ. The CDR3 spells CASSSYFGGEAKNIQYF. In DNA form, the CDR3 reads TGCGCCAGCAGCTCCTACTTTGGGGGGGAAGCCAAAAACATTCAGTACTTC.

The gene calls are TRBV6-5 and TRBJ1-1; 7 bases map to TRBD1. The CDR3 is made up of 13 amino acids. Germline assignment: CDR1 MNHEY and CDR2 SVGAGI. J gave up 3 bases and V 6 bases, and 4 bases lay outside the gene matches. Here the CDR3 DNA reads TGTGCCAGCAGCCAACAGGGGTACACTGAAGCTTTCTTT. Translating it yields CASSQQGYTEAFF.

The V call is TRBV11-3, the J call TRBJ2-1; D is possibly TRBD1 (5 bases). CDR3 length: 16 residues. The V gene lost 5 bases and the J gene lost 3 bases, with 17 bases spanning the gap. CDR1 is SGHNT, CDR2 YENEEA, per germline. The CDR3 loop reads CASSQRGHADYNEQFF. CDR3 DNA sequence: TGTGCCAGCAGCCAAAGAGGACACGCCGACTACAATGAGCAGTTCTTC. Variable domain in full (rest from reference TRBV11-3 and TRBJ2-1): EAGVVQSPRYKIIEKKQPVAFWCNPISGHNTLYWYLQNLGQGPELLIRYENEEAVDDSQLPKDRFSAERLKGVDSTLKIQPAELGDSAVYLCASSQRGHADYNEQFFGPGTRLTVL.

The V gene is TRBV11-3, the J gene TRBJ2-7, with 7 bases lining up with TRBD2. The germline V gene encodes CDR1 SGHNT and CDR2 YENEEA. This CDR3 has 15 amino acids. Losses at the gene ends were 1 base for V and 6 bases for J; bases not matched to a gene: 9. CDR3 sequence (DNA): TGTGCCAGCAGCTTAGTGGGGACCACGGGAGGCGAGCAGTACTTC. It yields the protein CASSLVGTTGGEQYF.

This clone was seen only a few times. The chain has TRBV5-8 and TRBJ2-7; 9 bases fit TRBD2. The junction had 8 bases not matched to a gene; V was cut back by 4 bases and J by 3 bases. The CDR3 sequence is 15 residues long. The V gene's germline CDR1 is SGHTS and CDR2 YDEGEE. CDR3 amino acids: CASSLRTSDNYEQYF. CDR3 bases: TGTGCCAGCAGCCTGAGGACTAGCGACAACTACGAGCAGTACTTC.

The gene calls are TRBV2 and TRBJ1-3, with a tentative D call TRBD1 (5 bases). The V end was cut by 4 bases, the J end by 4 bases, with 5 bases between. Germline assignment: CDR1 SNHLY and CDR2 FYNNEI. The CDR3 sequence is 12 residues long. This CDR3 is CASSGTGNTIYF. The DNA of the CDR3 is TGTGCCAGCAGTGGGACAGGAAACACCATATATTTT. The variable domain in full, completed from reference TRBV2 and TRBJ1-3, reads EPEVTQTPSHQVTQMGQEVILRCVPISNHLYFYWYRQILGQKVEFLVSFYNNEISEKSEIFDDQFSVERPDGSNFTLKIRSTKLEDSAMYFCASSGTGNTIYFGEGSWLTVV.

This rearrangement joins TRBV6-5 to TRBJ1-4; D not certain. Germline V CDR1 and CDR2: MNHEY, SVGAGI. The germline V and J ends were trimmed by 0 bases and 0 bases, with 8 bases remaining between them. The CDR3 is 16 amino acids. Here the CDR3 reads CASSYSSTPTNEKLFF. The CDR3 DNA reads as TGTGCCAGCAGTTACTCGTCTACCCCAACTAATGAAAAACTGTTTTTT.

V and J are TRBV27 and TRBJ2-5; D may be TRBD2 (6 bases). From germline, CDR1 is MNHEY and CDR2 SMNVEV (reference sequence). V was shortened by 5 bases and J by 5 bases, with 9 bases between the two germline ends. This CDR3 is built from 12 residues. The CDR3 bases are TGTGCCAGCAGTCCGGAGGGGGAGACCCAGTACTTC. The encoded protein is CASSPEGETQYF.

This chain joins TRBV7-3 and TRBJ2-3, with TRBD2 matching over 10 bases. Germline values: CDR1 SGHTA, CDR2 FQGTGA. There are 14 residues in the CDR3. With 4 bases clipped from V and 5 bases from J, the junction kept 3 bases outside the gene matches. The CDR3 nucleotides are TGTGCCAGCAGCTCGAGACTAGCGGGAGATACGCAGTATTTT. The encoded protein is CASSSRLAGDTQYF.

The genes are TRBV9 and TRBJ2-6; D is undetermined. Germline V lookup: CDR1 SGDLS, CDR2 YYNGEE. The V end was cut by 0 bases, the J end by 2 bases, with 6 bases between. The length of the CDR3 is 15 residues. CDR3 in DNA: TGTGCCAGCAGCGTAGGTGGGCCTGGGGCCAACGTCCTGACTTTC. It codes for CASSVGGPGANVLTF.

This clone was observed a handful of times. V is TRBV28 and J is TRBJ1-2, with D possibly being TRBD1 (6 bases). V was trimmed by 5 bases and J by 1 base, leaving 14 bases between them. Germline V lookup: CDR1 MDHEN, CDR2 SYDVKM. The CDR3 loop spans 15 amino acids. CDR3 region: CASSPGTLFNYGYTF. CDR3 DNA: TGTGCCAGCAGTCCCGGGACACTGTTTAACTATGGCTACACCTTC.

The genes are TRBV28 and TRBJ1-2; D uncertain. In germline, CDR1 is MDHEN, CDR2 SYDVKM. V lost 7 bases, J lost 1 base, and 13 bases lay in between. The CDR3 totals 14 residues. The DNA for the CDR3 is TGTGCCAGCAAGTACGGAGCCTTTAACTATGGCTACACCTTC. Encoded protein: CASKYGAFNYGYTF.

CDR3 region: CASSPNTSTGGQPQHF. The CDR3 DNA sequence: TGTGCCAGCTCACCGAACACTTCAACAGGGGGCCAGCCCCAGCATTTT. The J gene is TRBJ1-5, the V gene TRBV18, with 9 bases that match TRBD1. CDR1 and CDR2 (germline): KGHSH, LQKENI. This CDR3 has 16 residues. Trimming removed 3 bases from V and 7 bases from J; junction bases left unmatched: 10.

The chain couples TRBV29-1 to TRBJ2-1; 8 bases are shared with TRBD2. V shed 3 bases and J 4 bases; nucleotides not matched to a gene: 5. The CDR3 totals 14 residues. CDR1 is SQVTM and CDR2 is ANQGSEA in the germline V gene. As DNA, the CDR3 is TGCAGCGTTGAGGGCGGGAGGCCTTACAATGAGCAGTTCTTC. Translated: CSVEGGRPYNEQFF.

V usage is TRBV9 and J usage is TRBJ2-3, with 10 bases fitting TRBD1. With 2 bases clipped from V and 7 bases from J, the junction kept 10 bases outside the gene matches. The CDR3 is made up of 16 amino acids. Germline assignment: CDR1 SGDLS and CDR2 YYNGEE. CDR3 residues: CASSVAGTGEGNTQYF. In DNA, the CDR3 is TGTGCCAGCAGCGTTGCCGGGACAGGGGAGGGGAATACGCAGTATTTT.

This clone showed up just a few times. This sequence joins TRBV7-6 and TRBJ2-4, with 9 positions matching TRBD1. Germline-derived CDR1 and CDR2 are SGHVS and FNYEAQ. CDR3 length: 14 amino acids. J gave up 8 bases and V 2 bases, and 4 bases lay outside the gene matches. Here the CDR3 DNA reads TGTGCCAGCAGCTTAAGGACAGGGGTGGACATTCAGTACTTC. As protein: CASSLRTGVDIQYF.

J is TRBJ1-5 and V is TRBV5-6, with D possibly TRBD1 on 6 matching bases. Between the trimmed V and J ends, which lost 3 bases and 4 bases, there was a span of 11 bases. This CDR3 has 14 residues. Germline assignment: CDR1 SGHDT and CDR2 YYEEEE. The CDR3 loop is CASSSIRGNQPQHF. The CDR3 DNA is TGTGCCAGCAGCTCAATCAGGGGAAATCAGCCCCAGCATTTT.

This rearrangement joins TRBV30 to TRBJ2-2; possibly TRBD1 for D (5 bases). Germline V gene sequence: CDR1 GTSNPN, CDR2 SVGIG (reference sequence). Between the trimmed V and J ends, which lost 5 bases and 1 base, there was a span of 11 bases. The CDR3 extends over 14 amino acids. The CDR3 DNA reads as TGTGCCTGGTGTAGACAGTTGAACACCGGGGAGCTGTTTTTT. Protein: CAWCRQLNTGELFF. The full variable domain, rest sourced from reference TRBV30 and TRBJ2-2, is SQTIHQWPATLVQPVGSPLSLECTVEGTSNPNLYWYRQAAGRGLQLLFYSVGIGQISSEVPQNLSASRPQDRQFILSSKKLLLSDSGFYLCAWCRQLNTGELFFGEGSRLTVL.

V and J are TRBV9 and TRBJ2-2; the D gene is possibly TRBD2 (6 bases). Trimming stripped 0 bases from V and 1 base from J, with 25 bases between. CDR1 and CDR2 from the germline V gene are SGDLS and YYNGEE. The CDR3 totals 21 residues. CDR3 bases: TGTGCCAGCAGCGTAGGATCGGGAGTATACGTGTCCCGTCTGAACACCGGGGAGCTGTTTTTT. Protein product: CASSVGSGVYVSRLNTGELFF.

The chain recombines TRBV28 with TRBJ2-6, with 10 positions matching TRBD1. The CDR3 extends over 15 amino acids. Germline CDR1 and CDR2: MDHEN and SYDVKM. V lost 3 bases, J lost 8 bases, and 4 bases stayed unmatched. For the CDR3, the DNA is TGTGCCAGCAGTTTCCCGGACAGGGGGTCCAACGTCCTGACTTTC. Translated, it gives CASSFPDRGSNVLTF.

V is TRBV5-4 and J is TRBJ1-4, with D tentatively TRBD1 (6 bases). Germline CDR1 and CDR2: SGHNT and YYREEE (reference sequence). Trimming pared 4 bases from V and 8 bases from J, leaving 15 bases between. This CDR3 region has 14 residues. The CDR3 is CASSQNRDGEKLFF. CDR3 nucleotides: TGTGCCAGCAGCCAGAACAGGGACGGCGAAAAACTGTTTTTT.

This clone showed up just a few times. This chain links TRBV19 with TRBJ1-2; D might be TRBD1 (5 bases). CDR1 LNHDA and CDR2 SQIVND come from the germline V gene (reference sequence). The CDR3 is 13 amino acids. V lost 10 bases to trimming and J lost 4 bases, with 16 bases between them. The CDR3 bases are TGTGCCACAATACAGGATGTTGGCTATGGCTACACCTTC. This codes for CATIQDVGYGYTF.

J is TRBJ2-5 and V is TRBV18; D gene uncertain. This CDR3 is 12 amino acids long. Germline V gene data show CDR1 as KGHSH and CDR2 as LQKENI. Trimming took off 3 bases at V and 2 bases at J, with 4 bases between the two ends. This chain's CDR3 is CASSPLQETQYF. DNA for the CDR3: TGTGCCAGCTCACCTCTACAAGAGACCCAGTACTTC.

This rearrangement joins TRBV7-9 to TRBJ2-5; 7 bases match TRBD1. The J call may be mistaken, given a closer DNA end match to TRBJ2-7. CDR3 length equals 14 residues. In germline, CDR1 is SEHNR, CDR2 FQNEAQ (reference sequence). This CDR3 is CASSLARDSHEQYF. The CDR3 nucleotides are TGTGCCAGCAGCTTAGCCCGGGACAGTCACGAGCAGTACTTC.

The CDR3 region is CASSFFRQETQYF. The CDR3 DNA is TGCGCCAGCAGCTTTTTCAGGCAAGAGACCCAGTACTTC. V is TRBV5-1 and J is TRBJ2-5; no definite D call. V lost 2 bases and J 2 bases, leaving 7 bases between the germline ends. The CDR3 loop spans 13 amino acids. Per the germline V gene, CDR1 is SGHRS and CDR2 is YFSETQ.

The rearrangement joins TRBV2 to TRBJ2-7; 9 bases align to TRBD1. The junction had 8 bases not matched to a gene; V was cut back by 8 bases and J by 3 bases. Germline CDR1 reads SNHLY; CDR2 reads FYNNEI. CDR3 length: 14 amino acids. CDR3 loop: CASRDRQGDYEQYF. CDR3 coding DNA: TGTGCCAGCCGGGACAGACAGGGGGACTACGAGCAGTACTTC.